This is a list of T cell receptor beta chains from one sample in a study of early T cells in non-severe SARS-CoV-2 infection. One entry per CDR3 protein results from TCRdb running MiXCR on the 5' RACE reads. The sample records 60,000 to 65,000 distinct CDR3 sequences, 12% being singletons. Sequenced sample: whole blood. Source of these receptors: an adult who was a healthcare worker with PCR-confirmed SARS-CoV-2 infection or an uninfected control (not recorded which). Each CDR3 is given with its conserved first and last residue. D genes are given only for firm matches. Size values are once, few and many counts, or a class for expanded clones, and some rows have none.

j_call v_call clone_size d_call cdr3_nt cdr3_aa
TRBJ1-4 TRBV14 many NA TGTGCCAGCAGCCAAGGGGTCGGAGAAAAACTGTTTTTT CASSQGVGEKLFF
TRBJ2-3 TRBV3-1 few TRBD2 TGTGCCAGCAGCCAAGGGACTAGCGCCAACACAGATACGCAGTATTTT CASSQGTSANTDTQYF
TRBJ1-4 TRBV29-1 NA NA TGCAGCGCCTACAACTGGGGGGGGGAAAAACTGTTTTTT CSAYNWGGEKLFF
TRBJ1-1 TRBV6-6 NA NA TGTGCCAGCACCAGGGGAGTGATGAACACTGAAGCTTTCTTT CASTRGVMNTEAFF
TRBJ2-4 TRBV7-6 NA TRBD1 TGTGCCAGCGCGACCGGGACAGGTCTTAGCATTCAGTACTTC CASATGTGLSIQYF
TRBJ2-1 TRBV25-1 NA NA TGTGCCAGCAGTGTTGCCGGGACAAAGGGATTCCATGAGCAGTTCTTC CASSVAGTKGFHEQFF
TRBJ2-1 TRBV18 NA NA TGTGCCAGCTCACCGAACCCATCAGGGAATGAGCAGCTCTTC CASSPNPSGNEQLF
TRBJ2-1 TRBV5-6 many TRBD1 TGTGCCAGCACCGCAACCGGGACAGCGAATGAGCAGTTCTTC CASTATGTANEQFF
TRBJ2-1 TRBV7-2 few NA TGTGCCAGCAGCTTAGTAGGACAGATGTACTACAATGAGCAGTTCTTC CASSLVGQMYYNEQFF
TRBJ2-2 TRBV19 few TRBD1 TGTGCCAGTAGTATAGTCTGGGGGACAGGTGTAACCGGGGAGCTGTTTTTT CASSIVWGTGVTGELFF
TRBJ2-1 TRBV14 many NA TGTGCCAGCAGCCAACGGGGGTACAATGAGCAGTTCTTC CASSQRGYNEQFF
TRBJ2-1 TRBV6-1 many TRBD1 TGTGCCAGCATTAAGACAGGGGGCTCCTACAATGAGCAGTTCTTC CASIKTGGSYNEQFF
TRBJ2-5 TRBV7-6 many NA TGTGCCAGCAGCTATAGCGGACAAGAGACCCAGTACTTC CASSYSGQETQYF
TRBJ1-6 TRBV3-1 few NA TGTGCCAGCAGCCAAGACATCGGGGGCGTGGGGTATAATTCACCCCTCCACTTT CASSQDIGGVGYNSPLHF
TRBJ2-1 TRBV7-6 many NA TGTGCCAGCAGCTTACAAGGGGGCAATGAGCAGTTCTTC CASSLQGGNEQFF
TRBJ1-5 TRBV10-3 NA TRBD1 TGTGCCATCAACCCGGACAGGGACGGACAGCCCCAGCATTTT CAINPDRDGQPQHF
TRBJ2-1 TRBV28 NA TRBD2 TGTGCCAGCAGTCCCGCCGAGGGACTAGCGGGAGACAATGAGCAGTTCTTC CASSPAEGLAGDNEQFF
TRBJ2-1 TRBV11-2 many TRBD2 TGTGCCAGCAGCTTGGGGACTAGTAGGGTAACGGGTGAGCAGTTCTTC CASSLGTSRVTGEQFF
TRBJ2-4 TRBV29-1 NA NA TGCAGCGTGGCTATCGGGACTGCCAAAAACATTCAGTACTTC CSVAIGTAKNIQYF
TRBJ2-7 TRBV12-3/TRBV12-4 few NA TGTGCCAGCAGCTCTATCACTCGGGGATACGAGCAGTACTTC CASSSITRGYEQYF
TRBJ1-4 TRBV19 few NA TGTGCCAGTAACGCAGGCCGTGCAACTAATGAAAAACTGTTTTTT CASNAGRATNEKLFF
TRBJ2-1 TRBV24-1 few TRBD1 TGTGCCACCCAGAGCGGACAGGGGTTAAATGAGCAGTTCTTC CATQSGQGLNEQFF